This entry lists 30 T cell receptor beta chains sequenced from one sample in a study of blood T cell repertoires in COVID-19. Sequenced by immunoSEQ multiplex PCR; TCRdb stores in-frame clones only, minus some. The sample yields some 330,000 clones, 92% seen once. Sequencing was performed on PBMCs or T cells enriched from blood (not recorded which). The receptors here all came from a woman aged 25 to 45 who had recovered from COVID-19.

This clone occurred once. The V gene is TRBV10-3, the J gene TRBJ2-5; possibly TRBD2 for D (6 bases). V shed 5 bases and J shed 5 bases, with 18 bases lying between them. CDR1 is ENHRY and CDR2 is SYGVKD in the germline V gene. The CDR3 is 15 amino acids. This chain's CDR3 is CAISPGTGPGETQYF. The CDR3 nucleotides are TGTGCCATCAGTCCCGGGACTGGGCCAGGGGAGACCCAGTACTTC.

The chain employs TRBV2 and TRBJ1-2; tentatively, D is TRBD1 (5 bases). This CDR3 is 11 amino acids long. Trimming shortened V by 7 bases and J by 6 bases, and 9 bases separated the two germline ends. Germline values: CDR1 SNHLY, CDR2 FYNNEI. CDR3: CASTGRDGYTF. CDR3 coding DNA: TGTGCCAGCACAGGGAGGGATGGCTACACCTTC.

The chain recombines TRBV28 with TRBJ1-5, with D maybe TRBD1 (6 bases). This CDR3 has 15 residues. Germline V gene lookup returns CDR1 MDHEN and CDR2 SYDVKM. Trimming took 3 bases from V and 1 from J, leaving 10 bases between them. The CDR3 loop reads CASSLLRGSNQPQHF. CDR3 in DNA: TGTGCCAGCAGTTTGCTCAGGGGAAGCAATCAGCCCCAGCATTTT.

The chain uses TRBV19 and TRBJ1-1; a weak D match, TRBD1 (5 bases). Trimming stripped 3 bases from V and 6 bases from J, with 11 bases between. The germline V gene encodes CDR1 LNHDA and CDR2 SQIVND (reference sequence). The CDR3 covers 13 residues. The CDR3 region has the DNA TGTGCCAGTAGTATTGTGGGCAGGGCTGAAGCTTTCTTT. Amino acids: CASSIVGRAEAFF.

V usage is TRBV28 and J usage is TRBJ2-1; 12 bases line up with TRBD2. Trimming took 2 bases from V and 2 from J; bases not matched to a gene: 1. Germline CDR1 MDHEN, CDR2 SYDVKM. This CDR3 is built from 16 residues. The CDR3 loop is CASSLTSGGTYNEQFF. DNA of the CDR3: TGTGCCAGCAGTTTAACTAGCGGGGGGACCTACAATGAGCAGTTCTTC.

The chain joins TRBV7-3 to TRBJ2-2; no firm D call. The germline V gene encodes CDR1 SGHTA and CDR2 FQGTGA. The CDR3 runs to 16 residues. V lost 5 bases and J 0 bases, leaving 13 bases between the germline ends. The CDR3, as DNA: TGTGCCAGCAGCGCAGTTTCTGTCGCGAACACCGGGGAGCTGTTTTTT. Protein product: CASSAVSVANTGELFF.

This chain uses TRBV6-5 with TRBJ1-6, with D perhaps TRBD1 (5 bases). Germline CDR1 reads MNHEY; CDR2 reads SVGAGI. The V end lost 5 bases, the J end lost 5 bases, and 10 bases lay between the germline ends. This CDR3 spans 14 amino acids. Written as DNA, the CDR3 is TGTGCCAGCAGTCTGCGGGGCAATAATTCACCCCTCCACTTT. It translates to CASSLRGNNSPLHF.

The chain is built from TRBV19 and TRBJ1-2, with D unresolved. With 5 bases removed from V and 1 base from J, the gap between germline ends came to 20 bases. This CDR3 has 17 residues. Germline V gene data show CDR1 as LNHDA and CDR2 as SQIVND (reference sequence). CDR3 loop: CASSVTDHTYINYGYTF. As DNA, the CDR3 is TGTGCCAGTAGTGTCACAGACCATACGTATATTAACTATGGCTACACCTTC.

The CDR3 DNA follows: TGTGCCAGCAGGATAACTAGGGTGCAAGGTGGGACGCAGTATTTT. Protein: CASRITRVQGGTQYF. The chain recombines TRBV7-3 with TRBJ2-3, with D possibly being TRBD2 (5 bases). The CDR3 is 15 residues long. Looked up from germline, CDR1 is SGHTA and CDR2 is FQGTGA. Trimming cost V 6 bases and J 9 bases, with 22 bases left between them.

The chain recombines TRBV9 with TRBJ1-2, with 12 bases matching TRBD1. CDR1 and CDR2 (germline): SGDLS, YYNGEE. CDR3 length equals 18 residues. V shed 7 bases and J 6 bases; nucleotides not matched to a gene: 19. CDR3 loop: CASVKRTGGQGAHHGYTF. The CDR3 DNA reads TGTGCCAGCGTCAAACGTACGGGGGGACAGGGGGCGCATCATGGCTACACCTTC.

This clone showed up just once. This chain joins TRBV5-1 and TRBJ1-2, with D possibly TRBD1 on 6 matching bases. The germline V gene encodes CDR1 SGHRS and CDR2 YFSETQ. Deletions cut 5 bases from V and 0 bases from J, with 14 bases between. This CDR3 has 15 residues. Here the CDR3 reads CASRLTDRANYGYTF. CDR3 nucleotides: TGCGCCAGCAGGCTTACGGACAGAGCTAACTATGGCTACACCTTC. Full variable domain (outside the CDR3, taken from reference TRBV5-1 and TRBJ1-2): KAGVTQTPRYLIKTRGQQVTLSCSPISGHRSVSWYQQTPGQGLQFLFEYFSETQRNKGNFPGRFSGRQFSNSRSEMNVSTLELGDSALYLCASRLTDRANYGYTFGSGTRLTVV.

The CDR3 protein is CASTTSSGLAGSGDTQYF. The DNA for the CDR3 is TGCGCCAGCACCACCTCATCAGGACTAGCGGGGTCCGGAGATACGCAGTATTTT. The chain joins TRBV4-1 to TRBJ2-3, with 12 positions matching TRBD2. Trimming at V came to 7 bases and at J to 5 bases, leaving 16 bases not matched to a gene. The germline V gene has CDR1 MGHRA and CDR2 YSYEKL. The CDR3 runs 18 residues.

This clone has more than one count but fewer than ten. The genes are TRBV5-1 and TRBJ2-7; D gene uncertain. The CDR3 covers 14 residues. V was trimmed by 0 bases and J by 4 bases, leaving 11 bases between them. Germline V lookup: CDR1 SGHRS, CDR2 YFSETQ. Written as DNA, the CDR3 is TGCGCCAGCAGCTTGGGGGCAGGCGCATACGAGCAGTACTTC. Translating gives CASSLGAGAYEQYF.

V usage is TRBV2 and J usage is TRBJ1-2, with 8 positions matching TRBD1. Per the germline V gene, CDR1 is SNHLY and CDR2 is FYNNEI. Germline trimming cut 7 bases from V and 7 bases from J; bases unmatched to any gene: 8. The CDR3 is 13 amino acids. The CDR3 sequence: CASTEDRESGYTF. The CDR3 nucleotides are TGTGCCAGCACCGAGGACAGGGAGTCTGGCTACACCTTC.

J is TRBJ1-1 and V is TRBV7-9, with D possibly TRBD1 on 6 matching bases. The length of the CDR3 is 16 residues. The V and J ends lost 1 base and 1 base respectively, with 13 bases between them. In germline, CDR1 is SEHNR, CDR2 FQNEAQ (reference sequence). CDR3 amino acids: CASSLVGGPRNTEAFF. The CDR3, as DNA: TGTGCCAGCAGCTTAGTGGGGGGGCCGCGGAACACTGAAGCTTTCTTT.

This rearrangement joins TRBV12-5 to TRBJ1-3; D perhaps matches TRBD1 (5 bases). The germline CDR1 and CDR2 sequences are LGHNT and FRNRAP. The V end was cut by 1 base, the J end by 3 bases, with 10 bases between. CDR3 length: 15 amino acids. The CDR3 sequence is CASGLDVGVGNTIYF. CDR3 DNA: TGTGCTAGTGGTTTGGACGTAGGGGTTGGAAACACCATATATTTT.

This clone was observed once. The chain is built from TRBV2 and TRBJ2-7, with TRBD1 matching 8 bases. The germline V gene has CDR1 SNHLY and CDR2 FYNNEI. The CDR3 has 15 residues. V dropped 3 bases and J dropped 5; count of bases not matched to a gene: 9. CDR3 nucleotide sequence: TGTGCCAGCAGTGACAGGGGGCCCCCTCGGCACGAGCAGTACTTC. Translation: CASSDRGPPRHEQYF.

The CDR3 DNA follows: TGTGCCAGCAGCTTAGGGGGGACTAGACGGCATACGCAGTATTTT. As protein: CASSLGGTRRHTQYF. This chain joins TRBV7-2 and TRBJ2-3, with 8 bases fitting TRBD2. Trimming removed 1 base from V and 7 bases from J; junction bases left unmatched: 7. Germline-derived CDR1 and CDR2 are SGHTA and FQGNSA. The CDR3 is 15 residues long.

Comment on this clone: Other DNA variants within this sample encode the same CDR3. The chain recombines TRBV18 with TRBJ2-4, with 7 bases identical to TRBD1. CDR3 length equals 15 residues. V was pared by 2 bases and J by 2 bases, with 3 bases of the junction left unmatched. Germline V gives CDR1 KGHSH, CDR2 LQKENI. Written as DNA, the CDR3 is TGTGCCAGCTCACCAGGGACAGATCCCAAAAACATTCAGTACTTC. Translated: CASSPGTDPKNIQYF.

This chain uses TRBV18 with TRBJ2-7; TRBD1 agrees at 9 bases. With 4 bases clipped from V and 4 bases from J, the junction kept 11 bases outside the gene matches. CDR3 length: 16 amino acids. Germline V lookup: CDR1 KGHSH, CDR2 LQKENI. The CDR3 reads CASSQYQAGTGYEQYF. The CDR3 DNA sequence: TGTGCCAGCTCACAATATCAAGCCGGGACAGGGTACGAGCAGTACTTC.

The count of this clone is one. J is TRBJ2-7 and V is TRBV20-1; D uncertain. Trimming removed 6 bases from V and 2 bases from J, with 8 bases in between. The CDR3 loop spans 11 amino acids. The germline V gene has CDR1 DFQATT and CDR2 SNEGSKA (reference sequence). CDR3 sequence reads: CSAGRTYEQYF. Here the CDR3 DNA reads TGCAGTGCGGGCAGGACCTACGAGCAGTACTTC.

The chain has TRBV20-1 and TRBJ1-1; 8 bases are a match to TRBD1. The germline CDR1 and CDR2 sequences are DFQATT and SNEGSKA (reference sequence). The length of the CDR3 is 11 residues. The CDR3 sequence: CRTGQGTEAFF. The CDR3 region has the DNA TGCAGGACAGGACAGGGAACTGAAGCTTTCTTT.

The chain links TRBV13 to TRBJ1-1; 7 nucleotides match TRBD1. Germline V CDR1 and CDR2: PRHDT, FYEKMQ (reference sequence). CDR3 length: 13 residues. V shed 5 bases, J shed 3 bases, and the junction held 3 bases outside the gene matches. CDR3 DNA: TGTGCCAGCAGCCCGGGACAGCACACTGAAGCTTTCTTT. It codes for CASSPGQHTEAFF.

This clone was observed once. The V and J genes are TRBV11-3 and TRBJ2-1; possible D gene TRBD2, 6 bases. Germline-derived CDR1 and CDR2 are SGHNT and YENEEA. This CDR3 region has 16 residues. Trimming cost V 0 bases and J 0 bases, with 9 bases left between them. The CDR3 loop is CASSLDGTRSYNEQFF. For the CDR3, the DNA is TGTGCCAGCAGCTTAGATGGGACTCGCTCCTACAATGAGCAGTTCTTC.

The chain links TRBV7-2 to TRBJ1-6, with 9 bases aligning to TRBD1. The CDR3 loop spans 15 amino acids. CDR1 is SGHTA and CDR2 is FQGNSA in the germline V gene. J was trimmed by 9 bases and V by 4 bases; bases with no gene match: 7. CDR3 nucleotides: TGTGCCAGCAGCTCGGGACAGGGTCGTTTTTCACCCCTCCACTTT. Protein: CASSSGQGRFSPLHF.

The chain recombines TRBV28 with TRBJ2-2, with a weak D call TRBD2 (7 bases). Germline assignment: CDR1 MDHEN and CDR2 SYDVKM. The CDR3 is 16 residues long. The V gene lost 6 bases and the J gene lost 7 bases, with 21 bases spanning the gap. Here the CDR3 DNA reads TGTGCCAGCAGCCCCCCGTGGGGGGGGCCGGGCGGGGAGCTGTTTTTT. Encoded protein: CASSPPWGGPGGELFF.

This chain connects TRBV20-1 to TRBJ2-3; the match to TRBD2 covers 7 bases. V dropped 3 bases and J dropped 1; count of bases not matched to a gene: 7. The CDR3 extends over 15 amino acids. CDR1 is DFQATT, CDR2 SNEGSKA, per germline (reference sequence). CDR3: CSASGGLGGTDTQYF. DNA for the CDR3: TGCAGTGCTAGTGGCGGACTAGGCGGCACAGATACGCAGTATTTT.

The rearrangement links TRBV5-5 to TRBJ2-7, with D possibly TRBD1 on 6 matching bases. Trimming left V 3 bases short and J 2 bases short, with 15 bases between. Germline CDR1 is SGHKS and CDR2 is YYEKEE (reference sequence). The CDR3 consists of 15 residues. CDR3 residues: CASSSSGTSAYEQYF. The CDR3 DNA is TGTGCCAGCAGCTCTTCCGGGACATCAGCCTACGAGCAGTACTTC. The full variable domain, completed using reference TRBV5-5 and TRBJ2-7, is DAGVTQSPTHLIKTRGQQVTLRCSPISGHKSVSWYQQVLGQGPQFIFQYYEKEERGRGNFPDRFSARQFPNYSSELNVNALLLGDSALYLCASSSSGTSAYEQYFGPGTRLTVT.

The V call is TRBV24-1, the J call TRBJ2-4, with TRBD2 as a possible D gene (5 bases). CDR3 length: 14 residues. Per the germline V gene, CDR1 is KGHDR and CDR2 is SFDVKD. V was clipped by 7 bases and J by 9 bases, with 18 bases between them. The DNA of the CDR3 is TGTGCCACCAGATCCGTCGGGATAGGTCGCATTCAGTACTTC. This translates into CATRSVGIGRIQYF.

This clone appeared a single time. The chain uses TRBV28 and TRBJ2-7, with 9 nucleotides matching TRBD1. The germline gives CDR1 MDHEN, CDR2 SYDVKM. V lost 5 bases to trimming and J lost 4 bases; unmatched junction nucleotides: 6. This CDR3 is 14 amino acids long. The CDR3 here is CASSTSGQGYEQYF. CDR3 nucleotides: TGTGCCAGCAGTACCTCGGGACAGGGTTACGAGCAGTACTTC.